The T cell receptor beta chain described here comes from a study of T-cell reconstitution after alpha-beta-depleted transplantation in children. Study results and limitations: Newly produced T cells mostly provided counts and TCRbeta diversity after one year, as hyperexpanded clones declined. The high TCRbeta diversity at day 60 in some patients came from surviving recipient T cells and thymic progenitors. As was reported, about two months after transplant, alpha-beta T cells came from several hundred expanded graft clones.

This CDR3 comprises 14 residues. The V and J ends lost 4 bases and 5 bases, in that order; junction bases with no gene match: 2. Looked up from germline, CDR1 is LNHDA and CDR2 is SQIVND (reference sequence). As for this clonotype: No antigen is known for it.

Unique molecular identifiers were used in preparing the TCRbeta library. MiXCR, applied by TCRdb to the PCR reads, yields one record per CDR3 protein. The repertoire holds 40,000 to 60,000 distinct CDR3 sequences, approximately 9.2% seen once, with about 25% in the top ten. The receptor was isolated from a male patient aged 2-10 years who had a stem cell transplant for chronic granulomatous disease, so the T cells may come from the graft donor. This rearrangement joins TRBV19 to TRBJ2-7; 13 bases align to TRBD2. The source material was PBMCs, mostly from graft donor cells, sampled 60 days after TCRalphabeta/CD19-depleted stem cell transplant. CDR3 nucleotide sequence: TGTGCCAGTAGTAGGGGGACTAGCGGGAACGAGCAGTACTTC. This translates into CASSRGTSGNEQYF.